These T cell receptor beta chains were read from a single sample in a study of preoperative IRX-2 immunotherapy in early breast cancer. Some clones are missing from TCRdb's copy, which holds only in-frame ones; the method was immunoSEQ multiplex PCR. The table shows about 98,000 clones, with more than 80% occurring only once. The material was tumor tissue, obtained after IRX-2 immunotherapy. The receptors shown here come from a human donor with breast cancer. The CDR3 runs from the conserved cysteine through the conserved F or W. D genes are given only for firm matches.

J | V | D | CDR3
TRBJ1-3 | TRBV19 | . | CASQRDGPAIYF
TRBJ1-5 | TRBV19 | . | CASNSRFNQPQHF
TRBJ2-5 | TRBV11-3 | . | CASSLGRGVEETQYF
TRBJ1-5 | TRBV19 | . | CASTEFRSGAQHF
TRBJ2-7 | TRBV6-8 | TRBD2 | CAIRIAGGPGYEQYF
TRBJ2-3 | TRBV4-1 | . | CASSPEGGGWTQYF
TRBJ2-5 | TRBV28 | . | CASSLIGFVLQETQYF
TRBJ1-5 | TRBV28 | . | CASSLYRGGSNQPQHF
TRBJ2-4 | TRBV28 | TRBD2 | CASGPGGPENIQYF
TRBJ2-7 | TRBV6-8 | TRBD1 | CASSSTGTGDYEQYF